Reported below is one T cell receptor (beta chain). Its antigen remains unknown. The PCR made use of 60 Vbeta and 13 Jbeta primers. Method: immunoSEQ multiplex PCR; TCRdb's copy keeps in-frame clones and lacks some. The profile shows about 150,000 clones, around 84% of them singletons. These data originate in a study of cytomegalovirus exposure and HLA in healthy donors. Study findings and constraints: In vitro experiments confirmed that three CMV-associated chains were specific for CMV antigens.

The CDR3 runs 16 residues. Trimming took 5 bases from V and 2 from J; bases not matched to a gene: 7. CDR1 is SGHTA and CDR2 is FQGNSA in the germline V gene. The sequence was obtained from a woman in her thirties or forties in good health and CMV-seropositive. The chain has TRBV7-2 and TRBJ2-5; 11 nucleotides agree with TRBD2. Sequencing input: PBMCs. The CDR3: CASSLTGTSGQETQYF. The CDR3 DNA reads TGTGCCAGCAGCCTGACCGGGACTAGCGGACAAGAGACCCAGTACTTC. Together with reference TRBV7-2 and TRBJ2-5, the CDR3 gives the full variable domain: GAGVSQSPSNKVTEKGKDVELRCDPISGHTALYWYRQSLGQGLEFLIYFQGNSAPDKSGLPSDRFSAERTGGSVSTLTIQRTQQEDSAVYLCASSLTGTSGQETQYFGPGTRLLVL.